This T cell receptor beta chain came from a study of PD-1 blockade in classical Hodgkin lymphoma. Study summary: Patients were administered nivolumab (3 mg/kg intravenously) every 2 weeks.

The ends lost 3 bases at V and 4 bases at J; junction bases unmatched: 6. Germline CDR1 and CDR2: MNHNS and SASEGT. CDR3 size: 16 residues. Regarding time point: cycle 4 day 1 (C4D1), after around six weeks of nivolumab. Each patient's relapse followed autologous stem cell transplantation, and brentuximab vedotin exposure varied. Best response was recorded as complete response, partial response or progressive disease. Study-level findings and limits: The origin of the repertoire differences remains undefined, with disease activity or prior therapy as possible causes. Reported baseline diversity: healthy donors highest, relapsed/refractory patients lowest.

Only a few counts were recorded for this clone. The antigen is undetermined. The repertoire was sequenced with immunoSEQ multiplex PCR; TCRdb's copy has only in-frame clones and lacks some. The sample contains roughly 48,000 clones, around 86% of which appear only once. This receptor was taken from a human donor with classical Hodgkin lymphoma. Sequenced here: peripheral blood mononuclear cells (PBMCs), sampled before the fourth cycle of nivolumab. The chain joins TRBV6-1 to TRBJ2-3, with 11 bases lining up with TRBD1. The CDR3 DNA follows: TGTGCCAGCAGTGATATGCGGGGACAGGGGGCAGATACGCAGTATTTT. It is translated as CASSDMRGQGADTQYF.